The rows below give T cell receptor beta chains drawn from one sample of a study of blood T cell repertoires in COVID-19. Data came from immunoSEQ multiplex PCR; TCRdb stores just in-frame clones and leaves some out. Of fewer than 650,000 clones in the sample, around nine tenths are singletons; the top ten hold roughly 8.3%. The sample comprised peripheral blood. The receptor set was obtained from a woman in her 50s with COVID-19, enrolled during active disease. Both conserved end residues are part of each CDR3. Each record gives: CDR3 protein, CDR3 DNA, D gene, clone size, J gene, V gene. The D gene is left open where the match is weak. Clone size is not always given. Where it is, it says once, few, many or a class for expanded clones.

cdr3_aa: CASSPTQGNVGELFF
cdr3_nt: TGCGCCAGCAGCCCTACACAGGGAAATGTCGGGGAGCTGTTTTTT
d_call: NA
clone_size: NA
j_call: TRBJ2-2
v_call: TRBV5-1

cdr3_aa: CASSQARSGANVLTF
cdr3_nt: TGTGCCAGCAGCCAAGCTAGGTCTGGGGCCAACGTCCTGACTTTC
d_call: NA
clone_size: NA
j_call: TRBJ2-6
v_call: TRBV3-1/TRBV3-2

cdr3_aa: CASSTAGTSGVPYEQFF
cdr3_nt: TGTGCCAGCAGTACCGCCGGGACTAGCGGGGTACCATATGAGCAGTTCTTC
d_call: TRBD2
clone_size: NA
j_call: TRBJ2-1
v_call: TRBV2

cdr3_aa: CASSVAARGNTGELFF
cdr3_nt: TGTGCCAGCAGCGTAGCGGCCAGGGGGAACACCGGGGAGCTGTTTTTT
d_call: NA
clone_size: NA
j_call: TRBJ2-2
v_call: TRBV9

cdr3_aa: CASSQMTGWLSGNTIYF
cdr3_nt: TGCGCCAGCAGCCAAATGACAGGGTGGCTTTCAGGAAACACCATATATTTT
d_call: TRBD1
clone_size: NA
j_call: TRBJ1-3
v_call: TRBV4-1

cdr3_aa: CASSAGHAEGGLGYTF
cdr3_nt: TGCGCCAGCAGCGCCGGACACGCGGAGGGAGGGCTTGGCTACACCTTC
d_call: NA
clone_size: NA
j_call: TRBJ1-2
v_call: TRBV5-1

cdr3_aa: CASSQNGGAGRISGNTIYF
cdr3_nt: TGTGCCAGCAGCCAAAACGGGGGGGCAGGGCGAATCTCTGGAAACACCATATATTTT
d_call: NA
clone_size: NA
j_call: TRBJ1-3
v_call: TRBV11-2

cdr3_aa: CAAGRQQASYEQYF
cdr3_nt: TGTGCCGCCGGGAGACAACAGGCCTCCTACGAGCAGTACTTC
d_call: NA
clone_size: NA
j_call: TRBJ2-7
v_call: TRBV2

cdr3_aa: CASSPTGPQGQPQHF
cdr3_nt: TGTGCCAGTAGTCCAACCGGGCCGCAGGGACAGCCCCAGCATTTT
d_call: NA
clone_size: NA
j_call: TRBJ1-5
v_call: TRBV19

cdr3_aa: CASSLTSGVDTQYF
cdr3_nt: TGTGCCAGCAGCCTCACTAGCGGGGTAGATACGCAGTATTTT
d_call: TRBD2
clone_size: NA
j_call: TRBJ2-3
v_call: TRBV3-1/TRBV3-2

cdr3_aa: CASSKTGGTEAFF
cdr3_nt: TGTGCCAGCAGCAAGACAGGGGGCACTGAAGCTTTCTTT
d_call: TRBD1
clone_size: NA
j_call: TRBJ1-1
v_call: TRBV6-5

cdr3_aa: CASSFWGAEAFF
cdr3_nt: TGTGCCAGCAGCTTTTGGGGAGCTGAAGCTTTCTTT
d_call: NA
clone_size: NA
j_call: TRBJ1-1
v_call: TRBV5-6

cdr3_aa: CASSWDTGYESAYYGYTF
cdr3_nt: TGCGCCAGCAGCTGGGATACAGGGTATGAGTCCGCCTACTATGGCTACACCTTC
d_call: NA
clone_size: few
j_call: TRBJ1-2
v_call: TRBV5-1

cdr3_aa: CASSDPGQSFNGYTF
cdr3_nt: TGTGCCAGCAGTGATCCGGGACAGAGTTTCAATGGCTACACCTTC
d_call: TRBD1
clone_size: NA
j_call: TRBJ1-2
v_call: TRBV27

cdr3_aa: CASNNLGGRGPPRVGYTF
cdr3_nt: TGTGCCAGTAACAATTTAGGGGGCAGGGGACCTCCCCGAGTGGGCTACACCTTC
d_call: TRBD1
clone_size: NA
j_call: TRBJ1-2
v_call: TRBV19